A single sample is the source of the 8 T cell receptor beta chains below, sequenced in a study of blood T cells in healthy people across ages. It was with a sample-barcoded 5' primer and a J-beta primer mix that a second PCR of about 7 to 12 cycles was run. MiXCR, run by TCRdb on the 5' RACE reads, gives a single entry per CDR3 protein. Found here are approximately 800,000 distinct CDR3 sequences, around 25% of them singletons; the top ten hold more than 3%. The sample was also reused in another study, on T cells of mothers and their children.

Sequences were obtained from blood. These receptors originate from a boy between 10 and 17 years old in good health.

CDR3 loop: CASSSGPYHEQFF. CDR3 in DNA: TGTGCCAGCAGCTCCGGGCCCTATCATGAGCAGTTCTTC. This rearrangement joins TRBV6-6 to TRBJ2-1; D gene unclear. Germline CDR1 reads MNHNY; CDR2 reads SVGAGI (reference sequence). V was cut by 6 bases and J by 8 bases, with 14 bases left in between. The CDR3 loop spans 13 amino acids.

V is TRBV3-1 and J is TRBJ2-3; D call uncertain. CDR1 is LGHDT and CDR2 is YNNKEL in the germline V gene (reference sequence). CDR3 length equals 14 residues. Trimming left V 4 bases short and J 5 bases short, with 13 bases between. The CDR3 loop is CASSPSGVGDTQYF. The CDR3 nucleotides read TGTGCCAGCAGCCCGTCTGGGGTTGGAGATACGCAGTATTTT.

This clonotype has more than one count but fewer than ten. The chain is built from TRBV2 and TRBJ2-3, with 12 positions matching TRBD2. This CDR3 spans 15 amino acids. J lost 4 bases, V lost 3 bases, and 2 bases had no gene match. Germline CDR1 is SNHLY and CDR2 is FYNNEI. In DNA form, the CDR3 reads TGTGCCAGCAGTGACCTAGCGGGAGGGGCAGATACGCAGTATTTT. Its protein is CASSDLAGGADTQYF.

This chain joins TRBV5-1 and TRBJ2-2, with D possibly matching TRBD1 (7 bases). The germline V and J ends were trimmed by 1 base and 6 bases, with 10 bases remaining between them. CDR3 size: 14 residues. The germline V gene encodes CDR1 SGHRS and CDR2 YFSETQ. This CDR3 reads CASSLRRGAGELFF. CDR3 in DNA: TGCGCCAGCAGCTTGCGCAGGGGGGCCGGGGAGCTGTTTTTT.

The chain has TRBV7-2 and TRBJ1-6, with D maybe TRBD1 (6 bases). The CDR3 totals 15 residues. V lost 5 bases to trimming and J lost 7 bases, with 15 bases between them. Germline lookup yields CDR1 SGHTA and CDR2 FQGNSA. In DNA, the CDR3 is TGTGCCAGCAGCGTCCCAGGACAGCGGAATTCACCCCTCCACTTT. Encoded protein: CASSVPGQRNSPLHF. The full variable domain, rest sourced from reference TRBV7-2 and TRBJ1-6, is GAGVSQSPSNKVTEKGKDVELRCDPISGHTALYWYRQSLGQGLEFLIYFQGNSAPDKSGLPSDRFSAERTGGSVSTLTIQRTQQEDSAVYLCASSVPGQRNSPLHFGNGTRLTVT.

This clonotype was recorded once. The chain employs TRBV27 and TRBJ2-1; the match to TRBD2 covers 13 bases. The germline gives CDR1 MNHEY, CDR2 SMNVEV (reference sequence). CDR3 length: 15 amino acids. V was clipped by 8 bases and J by 5 bases; unmatched bases: 6. CDR3 bases: TGTGCCAGCCTGGCCGGGACTAGCGGGGACAATGAGCAGTTCTTC. It yields the protein CASLAGTSGDNEQFF.

The rearrangement uses TRBV14 and TRBJ2-3, with D unclear. This CDR3 region has 15 residues. V lost 2 bases, J lost 0 bases, and 9 bases lay in between. Germline CDR1 is SGHDN and CDR2 is FVKESK. The CDR3 region is CASSQWASSTDTQYF. In DNA form, the CDR3 reads TGTGCCAGCAGCCAATGGGCATCAAGCACAGATACGCAGTATTTT. Variable domain in full (rest from reference TRBV14 and TRBJ2-3): EAGVTQFPSHSVIEKGQTVTLRCDPISGHDNLYWYRRVMGKEIKFLLHFVKESKQDESGMPNNRFLAERTGGTYSTLKVQPAELEDSGVYFCASSQWASSTDTQYFGPGTRLTVL.

The rearrangement links TRBV7-9 to TRBJ2-4; 7 nucleotides agree with TRBD1. The germline V gene encodes CDR1 SEHNR and CDR2 FQNEAQ (reference sequence). The CDR3 runs to 15 residues. Trimming cost V 5 bases and J 6 bases; bases outside gene matches: 10. The DNA of the CDR3 is TGTGCCAGCAGCCCCCGACAGGGATTAGGAAACATTCAGTACTTC. Translating it yields CASSPRQGLGNIQYF.